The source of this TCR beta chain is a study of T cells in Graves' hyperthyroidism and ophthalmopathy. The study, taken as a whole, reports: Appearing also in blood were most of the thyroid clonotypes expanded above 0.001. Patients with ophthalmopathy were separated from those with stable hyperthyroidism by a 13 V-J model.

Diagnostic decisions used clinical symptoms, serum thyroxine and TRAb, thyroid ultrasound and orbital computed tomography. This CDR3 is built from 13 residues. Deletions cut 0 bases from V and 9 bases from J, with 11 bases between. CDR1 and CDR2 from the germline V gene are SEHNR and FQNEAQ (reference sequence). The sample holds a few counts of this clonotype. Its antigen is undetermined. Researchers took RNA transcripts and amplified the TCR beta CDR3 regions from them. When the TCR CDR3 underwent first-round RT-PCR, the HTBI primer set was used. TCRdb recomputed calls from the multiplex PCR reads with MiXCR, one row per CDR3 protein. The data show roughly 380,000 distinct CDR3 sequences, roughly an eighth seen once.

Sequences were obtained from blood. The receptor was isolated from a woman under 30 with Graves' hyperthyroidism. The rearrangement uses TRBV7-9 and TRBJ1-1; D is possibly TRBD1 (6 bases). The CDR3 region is CASSLAGQFKAFF. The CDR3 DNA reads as TGTGCCAGCAGCTTAGCTGGACAGTTCAAAGCTTTCTTT.